This TCR beta chain was identified during a study of cytomegalovirus exposure and HLA in healthy donors. PCR employed 60 Vbeta and 13 Jbeta primers. Assay: immunoSEQ multiplex PCR; the TCRdb copy retains only in-frame clones and omits some. The sample contains 150,000 to 200,000 clones, over 60% of which appear only once. The junction had 5 bases not matched to a gene; V was cut back by 5 bases and J by 16 bases. Germline V gene lookup returns CDR1 MDHEN and CDR2 SYDVKM. The CDR3 contains 11 residues. The chain links TRBV28 to TRBJ1-6, with TRBD1 matching over 7 bases. Material: PBMCs. The source is a middle-aged woman in good health and CMV-seronegative. As DNA, the CDR3 is TGTGCCAGCAGTGGGGGACAGACACTCCACTTT. Amino acids: CASSGGQTLHF. Drawing the rest from reference TRBV28 and TRBJ1-6, the complete variable domain is DVKVTQSSRYLVKRTGEKVFLECVQDMDHENMFWYRQDPGLGLRLIYFSYDVKMKEKGDIPEGYSVSREKKERFSLILESASTNQTSMYLCASSGGQTLHFGNGTRLTVT.